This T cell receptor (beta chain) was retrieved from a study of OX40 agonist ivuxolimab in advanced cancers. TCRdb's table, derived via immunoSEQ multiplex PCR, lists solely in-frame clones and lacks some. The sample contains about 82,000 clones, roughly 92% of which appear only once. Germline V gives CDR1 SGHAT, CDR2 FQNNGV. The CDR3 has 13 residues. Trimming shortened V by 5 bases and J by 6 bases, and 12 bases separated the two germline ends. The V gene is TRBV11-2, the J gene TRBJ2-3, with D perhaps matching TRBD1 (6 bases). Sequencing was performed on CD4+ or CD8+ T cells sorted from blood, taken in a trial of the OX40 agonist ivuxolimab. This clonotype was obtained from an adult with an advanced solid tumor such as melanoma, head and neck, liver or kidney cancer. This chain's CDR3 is CASSVRGYDTQYF. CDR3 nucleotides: TGTGCCAGCAGCGTCAGGGGATACGATACGCAGTATTTT.